The present TCR beta chain was sequenced within a study of cytomegalovirus exposure and HLA in healthy donors. From germline, CDR1 is MDHEN and CDR2 SYDVKM. The CDR3 is 17 amino acids. Trimming pared 3 bases from V and 5 bases from J, leaving 17 bases between. PCR primers comprised 60 Vbeta and 13 Jbeta primers. The table came from immunoSEQ multiplex PCR; TCRdb's copy has only in-frame clones and leaves some out. Among approximately 200,000 clones listed, approximately 80% were seen once. This clone has just a few counts. The TCR sequence derives from a woman aged 18 to 35 in good health and CMV-seropositive. The V call is TRBV28, the J call TRBJ1-6; D is ambiguous. The sequencing sample was made of PBMCs. Here the CDR3 DNA reads TGTGCCAGCAGTTTTCCCAGGAGGCCACCAAATAATTCACCCCTCCACTTT. This codes for CASSFPRRPPNNSPLHF.